This T cell receptor beta chain was recovered during a study of blood T cells in healthy people across ages (dated by TCRdb to between 2014 and 2017). Some background on the complete study: In model experiments, roughly one uniquely barcoded TCR beta cDNA molecule per two T cells was captured by template switching. To avoid experimental bias, donors of different ages were spread randomly across the sequencing lanes. The donors were split into four age groups: young (average roughly 15 years), middle-aged (nearly 40), aged (62) and long-lived (roughly 80). To track age-related changes in TCR beta repertoire diversity, the study relied on deep sequencing normalized with unique cDNA molecular identifiers. Using the same blood draw, the study looked at two additional independent replicas of 1 million unique cDNA reads for two donors, one aged 18 to 30 and the other aged 80 or older. Overall study results and their limits: Observed TCR beta diversity correlated strongly with the percentage of naive T cells measured by flow cytometry. Bulk unsorted PBMC profiling prevented conclusive comparison of naive and antigen-experienced compartments. The CMV infection status of donors was not known, potentially confounding age-related changes in expanded clonotypes. Estimates of total diversity from one million sequenced T cells were regarded as lower bounds and underestimates. Compared with the aged group, the long-lived group had more naive CD4+ T cells, fewer expanded clones and increased TCR diversity, a pattern suggesting age selection. As age increased, observed TCR beta diversity per million T cells dropped in a roughly linear way, and a significant reduction was already evident by age roughly 36.

The library was prepared using 5' RACE. Reads for this sample came from an Illumina HiSeq 2500. A second roughly 7 to 12 cycle PCR used a sample-barcoded 5' primer and a J-beta primer mix. A template-switch 5' adaptor carrying 12 random nucleotides introduced a unique molecular identifier onto each TCR beta cDNA molecule. Each sample yielded at least 2.5 million CDR3-containing paired-end reads. The Mint cDNA synthesis kit, primed by a TRBC-specific oligonucleotide, was used to synthesize first-strand cDNA from all RNA. Following uracil-DNA glycosylase treatment, all cDNA underwent a first 18-cycle PCR with the universal primers M1SS and BC2_uni_R. Regarding the original processing steps: Normalization of each sample was performed by random selection of 1 million high-quality reads, each carrying a distinct molecular identifier. Instead of being binned into consensus sequences, reads with shared molecular identifiers were discarded. MiTCR, run with a Q25 quality threshold and the strictest error-elimination algorithm, handled CDR3 identification, clonotype clustering and error correction. Lower-bound total TCR beta diversity was estimated with a nonparametric unseen species model using Euler transformation. Using fastp at Q25 and MiXCR, TCRdb reprocessed the public reads and kept productive beta chains. Each CDR3 protein appears once, grouped with its most common genes and DNA. The V and J calls here are based on TCRdb, not the publication. This sample gives almost 1 million distinct CDR3 sequences in total; 51% of them show up just once. 20% to 25% of the sample is held by the ten biggest clonotypes.

The CDR3 sequence holds 13 residues, the cysteine and phenylalanine included. The read is trimmed to its CDR3 DNA, 39 bases read in frame from base 1. V is clipped by 7 bases and J by 6 bases, and the sequence between their germline boundaries is 15 bases long. CDR1 SGHRS and CDR2 YFSETQ were looked up in the germline V gene. Systemically healthy Caucasian individuals from Russia, roughly 40 in total and aged about 6 to 95 years, were included as donors. Each donor gave approximately 10 milliliters of peripheral blood, collected into EDTA-treated Vacutainer tubes. PBMCs were isolated by Ficoll-Paque density-gradient centrifugation, with at least 6.5 million obtained per sample. Total RNA, at least 6 micrograms per sample, was extracted from PBMCs with Trizol reagent. For every donor, flow cytometry on a PBMC aliquot measured the percentage of naive CD45RAhigh/CD27high T cells. Concerning this clonotype: Its antigen remains undetermined. No base-level quality is on record; no much larger clone is a single base apart.

Recombination linked TRBV5-1 to TRBJ2-3; TRBD2 is perhaps the D gene, given 6 matching bases. Sequencing was carried out using blood. The source is a woman in her fifties or sixties in good health. The base sequence is TGCGCCAGCCATCGCGGAGGGATGGATACGCAGTATTTT. Its product reads: CASHRGGMDTQYF.